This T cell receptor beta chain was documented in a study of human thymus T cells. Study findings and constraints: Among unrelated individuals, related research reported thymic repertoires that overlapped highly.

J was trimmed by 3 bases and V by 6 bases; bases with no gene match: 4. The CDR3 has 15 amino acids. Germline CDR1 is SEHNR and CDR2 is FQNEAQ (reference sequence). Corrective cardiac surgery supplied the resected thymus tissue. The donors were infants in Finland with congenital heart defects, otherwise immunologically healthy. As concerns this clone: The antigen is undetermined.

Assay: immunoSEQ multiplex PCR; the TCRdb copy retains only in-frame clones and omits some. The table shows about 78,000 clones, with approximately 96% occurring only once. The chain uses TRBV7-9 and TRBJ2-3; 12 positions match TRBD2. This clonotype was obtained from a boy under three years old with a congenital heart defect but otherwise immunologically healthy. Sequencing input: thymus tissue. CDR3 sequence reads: CASSPTSGSTDTQYF. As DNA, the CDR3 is TGTGCCAGCAGTCCGACTAGCGGGAGTACAGATACGCAGTATTTT.